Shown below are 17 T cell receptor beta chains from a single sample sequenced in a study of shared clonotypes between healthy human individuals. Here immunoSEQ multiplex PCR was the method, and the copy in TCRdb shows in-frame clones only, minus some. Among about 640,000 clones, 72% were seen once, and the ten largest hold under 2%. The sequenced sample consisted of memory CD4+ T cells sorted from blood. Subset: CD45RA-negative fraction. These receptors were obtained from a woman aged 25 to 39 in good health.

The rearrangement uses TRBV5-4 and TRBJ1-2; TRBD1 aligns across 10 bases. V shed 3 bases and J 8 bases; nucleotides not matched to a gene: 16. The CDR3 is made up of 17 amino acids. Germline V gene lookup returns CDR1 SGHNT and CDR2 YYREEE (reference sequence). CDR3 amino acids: CASSSLLDRGRSQGYTF. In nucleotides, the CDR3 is TGTGCCAGCAGCTCGCTACTTGACAGGGGGCGAAGTCAAGGCTACACCTTC.

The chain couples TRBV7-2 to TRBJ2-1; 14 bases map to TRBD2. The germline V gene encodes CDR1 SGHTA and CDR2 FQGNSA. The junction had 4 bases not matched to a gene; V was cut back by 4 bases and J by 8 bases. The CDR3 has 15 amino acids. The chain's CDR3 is CASSSTSGRAHEQFF. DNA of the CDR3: TGTGCCAGCAGCTCGACTAGCGGGAGGGCCCATGAGCAGTTCTTC.

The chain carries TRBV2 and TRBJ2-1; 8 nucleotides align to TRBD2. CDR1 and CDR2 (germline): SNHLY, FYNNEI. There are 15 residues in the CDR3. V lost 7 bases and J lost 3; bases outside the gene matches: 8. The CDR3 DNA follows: TGTGCCAGCACCCGGGGGGGCTCTGGCTACAATGAGCAGTTCTTC. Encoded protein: CASTRGGSGYNEQFF.

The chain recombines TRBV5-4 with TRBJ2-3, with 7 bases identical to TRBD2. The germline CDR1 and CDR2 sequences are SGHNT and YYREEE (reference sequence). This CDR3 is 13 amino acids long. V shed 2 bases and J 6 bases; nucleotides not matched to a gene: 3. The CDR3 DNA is TGTGCCAGCAGCTTTGCGGGAGACGATACGCAGTATTTT. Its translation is CASSFAGDDTQYF.

As DNA, the CDR3 is TGTGCCAGCAGCTTGGGGACAGGGGTCCACGAGCAGTACTTC. As protein: CASSLGTGVHEQYF. The chain joins TRBV5-4 to TRBJ2-7; 9 positions agree with TRBD1. This CDR3 is built from 14 residues. Germline V gene data show CDR1 as SGHNT and CDR2 as YYREEE (reference sequence). With 0 bases clipped from V and 5 bases from J, the junction kept 3 bases outside the gene matches.

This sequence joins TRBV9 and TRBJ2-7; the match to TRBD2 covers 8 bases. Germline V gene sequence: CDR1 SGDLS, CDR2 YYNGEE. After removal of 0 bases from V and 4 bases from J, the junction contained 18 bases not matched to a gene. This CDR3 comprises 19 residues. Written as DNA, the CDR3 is TGTGCCAGCAGCGTAGGGCTAATTGGTAGCGGGGTTACTTCTTACGAGCAGTACTTC. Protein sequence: CASSVGLIGSGVTSYEQYF.

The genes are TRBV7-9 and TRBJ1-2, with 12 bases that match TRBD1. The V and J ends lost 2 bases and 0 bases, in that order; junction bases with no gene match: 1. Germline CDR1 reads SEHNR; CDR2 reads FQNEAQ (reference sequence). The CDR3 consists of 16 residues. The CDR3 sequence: CASSLRDRGPNYGYTF. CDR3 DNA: TGTGCCAGCAGCTTACGGGACAGGGGGCCTAACTATGGCTACACCTTC.

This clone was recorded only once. The CDR3 bases are TGTGCCAGCTCACGGGCGGGGGCTCTGGAGCAGTACTTC. It is translated as CASSRAGALEQYF. The chain joins TRBV18 to TRBJ2-7, with D possibly being TRBD2 (7 bases). CDR3 size: 13 residues. Germline CDR1 is KGHSH and CDR2 is LQKENI. The ends were cut back, 4 bases at V and 7 bases at J, with 14 bases in the middle.

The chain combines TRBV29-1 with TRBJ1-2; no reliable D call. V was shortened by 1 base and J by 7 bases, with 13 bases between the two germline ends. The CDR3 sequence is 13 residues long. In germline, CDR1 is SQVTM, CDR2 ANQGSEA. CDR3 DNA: TGCAGCGTTGAAGGTATTGGGTTCTCTGGCTACACCTTC. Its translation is CSVEGIGFSGYTF.

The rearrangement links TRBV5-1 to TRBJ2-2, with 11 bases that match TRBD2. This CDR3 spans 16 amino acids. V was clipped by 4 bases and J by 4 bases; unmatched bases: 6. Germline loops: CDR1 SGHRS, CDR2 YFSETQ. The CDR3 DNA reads TGCGCCAGCAGCACTTTAGCGGGAGGGCTCACCGGGGAGCTGTTTTTT. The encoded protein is CASSTLAGGLTGELFF.

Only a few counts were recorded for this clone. This chain's CDR3 is CASSLPLGRTSTNEKLFF. Written as DNA, the CDR3 is TGCGCCAGCAGCCTCCCCTTAGGCAGGACCTCAACTAATGAAAAACTGTTTTTT. This chain joins TRBV4-1 and TRBJ1-4; D uncertain. The ends were cut back, 4 bases at V and 0 bases at J, with 18 bases in the middle. Germline lookup yields CDR1 MGHRA and CDR2 YSYEKL. This CDR3 is 18 amino acids long.

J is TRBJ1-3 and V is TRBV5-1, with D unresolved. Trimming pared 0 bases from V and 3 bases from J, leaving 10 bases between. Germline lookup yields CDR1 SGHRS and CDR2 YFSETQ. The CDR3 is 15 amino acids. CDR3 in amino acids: CASSLAGSYGNTIYF. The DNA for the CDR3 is TGCGCCAGCAGCTTGGCAGGCAGTTATGGAAACACCATATATTTT.

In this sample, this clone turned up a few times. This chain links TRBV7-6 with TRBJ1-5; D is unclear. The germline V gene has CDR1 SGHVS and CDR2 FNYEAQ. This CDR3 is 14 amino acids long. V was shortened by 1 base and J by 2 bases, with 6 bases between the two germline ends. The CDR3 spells CASSLVEGNQPQHF. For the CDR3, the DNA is TGTGCCAGCAGCTTAGTTGAGGGCAATCAGCCCCAGCATTTT.

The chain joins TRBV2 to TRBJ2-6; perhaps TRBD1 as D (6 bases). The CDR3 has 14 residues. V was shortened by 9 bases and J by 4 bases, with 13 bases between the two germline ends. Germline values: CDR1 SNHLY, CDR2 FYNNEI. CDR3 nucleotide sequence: TGTGCCAGTACACAGGGCATAGGGGCCAACGTCCTGACTTTC. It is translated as CASTQGIGANVLTF.

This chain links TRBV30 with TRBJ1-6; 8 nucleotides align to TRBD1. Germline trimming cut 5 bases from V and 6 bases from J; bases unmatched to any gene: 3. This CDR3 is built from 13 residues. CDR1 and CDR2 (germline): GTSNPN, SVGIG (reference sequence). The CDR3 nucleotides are TGTGCCTGGGGACAGGGAAGTAATTCACCCCTCCACTTT. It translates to CAWGQGSNSPLHF.

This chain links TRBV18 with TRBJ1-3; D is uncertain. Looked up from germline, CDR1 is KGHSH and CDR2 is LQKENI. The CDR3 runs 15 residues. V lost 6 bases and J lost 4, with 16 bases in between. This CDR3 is CASSLVSSAGNTIYF. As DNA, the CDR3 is TGTGCCAGCTCGTTGGTTTCGTCGGCAGGAAACACCATATATTTT.

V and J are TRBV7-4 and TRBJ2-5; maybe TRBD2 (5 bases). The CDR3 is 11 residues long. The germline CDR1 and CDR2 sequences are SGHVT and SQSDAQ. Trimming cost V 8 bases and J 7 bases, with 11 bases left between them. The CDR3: CASGSAGTQYF. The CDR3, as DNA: TGTGCCAGCGGGAGTGCCGGGACCCAGTACTTC.